This T cell receptor (beta chain) appears in the sequencing data of a study of blood T cell repertoires in COVID-19. Study details: T cells, B-cell-depleted T cells, or PBMCs supplied cDNA or gDNA.

TCRdb keeps only in-frame clones here, not all; method: immunoSEQ multiplex PCR. This table has about 120,000 clones, 75% to 95% appearing once. Germline V CDR1 and CDR2: LNHDA, SQIVND (reference sequence). V lost 5 bases, J lost 3 bases, and 17 bases lay in between. The CDR3 has 15 amino acids. The TCR originated in a human donor with active COVID-19. The donor label of this sample is uncertain. The sequencing input was peripheral blood. The rearrangement links TRBV19 to TRBJ2-7; tentative D call: TRBD1 (6 bases). The CDR3 sequence: CASSAPGQSLYEQYF. In nucleotides, the CDR3 is TGTGCCAGTAGTGCACCGGGACAATCCCTCTACGAGCAGTACTTC.